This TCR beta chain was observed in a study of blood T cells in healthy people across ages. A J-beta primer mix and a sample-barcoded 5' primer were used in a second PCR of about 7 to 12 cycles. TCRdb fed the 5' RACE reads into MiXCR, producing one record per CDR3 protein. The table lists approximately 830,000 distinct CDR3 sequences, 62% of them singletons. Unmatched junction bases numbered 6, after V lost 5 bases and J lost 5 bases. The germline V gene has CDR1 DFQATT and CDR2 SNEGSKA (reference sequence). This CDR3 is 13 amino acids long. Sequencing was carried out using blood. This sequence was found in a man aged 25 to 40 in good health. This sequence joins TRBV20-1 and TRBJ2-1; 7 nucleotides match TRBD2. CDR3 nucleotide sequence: TGCAGTGCTGGGGGGGGTAGAAACAATGAGCAGTTCTTC. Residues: CSAGGGRNNEQFF.